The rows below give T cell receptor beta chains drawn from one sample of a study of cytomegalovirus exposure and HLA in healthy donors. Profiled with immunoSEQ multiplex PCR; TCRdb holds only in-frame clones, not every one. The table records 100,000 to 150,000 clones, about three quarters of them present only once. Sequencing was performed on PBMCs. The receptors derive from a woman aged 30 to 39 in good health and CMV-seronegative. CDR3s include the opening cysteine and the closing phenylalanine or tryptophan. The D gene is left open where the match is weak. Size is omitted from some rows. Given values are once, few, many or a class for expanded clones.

CASSQIIRGPYEQYF | TGTGCCAGCAGCCAGATAATTAGGGGCCCCTACGAGCAGTACTTC | . | TRBJ2-7 | . | TRBV14
CASSLPGTGYGYTF | TGTGCCAGCTCACTACCCGGGACAGGGTATGGCTACACCTTC | few | TRBJ1-2 | TRBD1 | TRBV18
CASSSQPGDGYTF | TGTGCCAGCAGCTCACAGCCAGGGGATGGCTACACCTTC | . | TRBJ1-2 | . | TRBV7-3
CASSLGLNNEQFF | TGTGCCAGCAGTCTGGGACTGAACAATGAGCAGTTCTTC | . | TRBJ2-1 | . | TRBV2
CASSPPTQGARMAEAFF | TGTGCCAGTAGTCCGCCCACACAGGGGGCGAGGATGGCTGAAGCTTTCTTT | . | TRBJ1-1 | TRBD1 | TRBV19
CASSIVGVSNQPQHF | TGTGCCAGTAGTATAGTCGGGGTTAGCAATCAGCCCCAGCATTTT | . | TRBJ1-5 | . | TRBV19
CASSTSGEADTQYF | TGTGCCAGCAGTACTAGCGGGGAAGCAGATACGCAGTATTTT | few | TRBJ2-3 | TRBD2 | TRBV6-4
CASSHFDSQETQYF | TGCGCCAGCAGCCACTTCGACAGTCAAGAGACCCAGTACTTC | . | TRBJ2-5 | . | TRBV4-1
CAWRETGGEGYGYTF | TGTGCCTGGAGGGAGACAGGGGGAGAAGGGTATGGCTACACCTTC | . | TRBJ1-2 | TRBD1 | TRBV30
CASSSMTGRLSSYNSPLHF | TGTGCCAGCAGTTCGATGACAGGTCGATTGAGCTCCTATAATTCACCCCTCCACTTT | . | TRBJ1-6 | . | TRBV27
CASGLLAGGSTDTQYF | TGTGCCAGCGGCCTTCTAGCGGGGGGCTCCACAGATACGCAGTATTTT | . | TRBJ2-3 | TRBD2 | TRBV2
CASSPFIGGNGEAFF | TGTGCCAGCTCACCATTCATCGGGGGGAATGGTGAAGCTTTCTTT | once | TRBJ1-1 | . | TRBV18
CASSYRTGGTEAFF | TGTGCCAGCAGTTACAGGACAGGGGGGACTGAAGCTTTCTTT | . | TRBJ1-1 | TRBD1 | TRBV6-5
CASSLVAVDGYTF | TGTGCCAGCAGCTTGGTGGCAGTCGATGGCTACACCTTC | . | TRBJ1-2 | . | TRBV5-6
CASSNYLAGYGYTF | TGTGCCAGCAGTAATTACCTGGCGGGGTATGGCTACACCTTC | few | TRBJ1-2 | . | TRBV2
CASSNGTGPSYEQYF | TGCGCCAGCAGCAACGGGACAGGGCCCTCCTACGAGCAGTACTTC | . | TRBJ2-7 | TRBD1 | TRBV5-1
CASQGPGNTGELFF | TGTGCCTCCCAGGGCCCCGGGAACACCGGGGAGCTGTTTTTT | . | TRBJ2-2 | . | TRBV9
CASSLVGGQPQHF | TGTGCCAGCAGCTTAGTTGGGGGCCAGCCCCAGCATTTT | . | TRBJ1-5 | . | TRBV7-9
CALTWSTSTDTQYF | TGTGCCTTGACCTGGAGCACTAGCACAGATACGCAGTATTTT | . | TRBJ2-3 | . | TRBV30
CASNKQLSYNSPLHF | TGTGCCAGCAATAAACAGCTCTCCTATAATTCACCCCTCCACTTT | . | TRBJ1-6 | . | TRBV27
CASSLVAIGGYTF | TGTGCCAGCAGCTTAGTGGCAATTGGTGGCTACACCTTC | . | TRBJ1-2 | . | TRBV7-9
CASSFGQGALSHGYTF | TGTGCCAGCAGTTTTGGACAGGGGGCTTTGAGCCATGGCTACACCTTC | . | TRBJ1-2 | TRBD1 | TRBV6-5
CAWSVAGTGGVEQYF | TGTGCCTGGAGTGTCGCCGGGACAGGGGGTGTCGAGCAGTACTTC | . | TRBJ2-7 | TRBD1 | TRBV30
CASSGQGRTFTDTQYF | TGTGCCAGCTCGGGTCAGGGCAGGACATTCACAGATACGCAGTATTTT | once | TRBJ2-3 | . | TRBV18
CASSWASAARGFGELFF | TGTGCCAGCAGCTGGGCTAGCGCCGCGAGGGGTTTCGGGGAGCTGTTTTTT | . | TRBJ2-2 | . | TRBV7-9
CASSQGSGVGYEQYF | TGTGCCAGCAGCCAAGGGTCAGGGGTGGGCTACGAGCAGTACTTC | . | TRBJ2-7 | . | TRBV4-2
CASSYTLGGQWDSPLHF | TGTGCCAGCAGCTACACCCTCGGGGGGCAGTGGGATTCACCCCTCCACTTT | . | TRBJ1-6 | . | TRBV13
CASSLVTGGNNEQFF | TGTGCCAGCTCACTCGTGACGGGAGGGAACAATGAGCAGTTCTTC | . | TRBJ2-1 | TRBD2 | TRBV18
CASSLVGEHEQYF | TGTGCCAGCAGCTTAGTCGGGGAACACGAGCAGTACTTC | . | TRBJ2-7 | . | TRBV7-9
CASSLLGAPGRQVHNEQFF | TGTGCCAGCAGCTTGTTAGGCGCCCCGGGGAGGCAGGTTCACAATGAGCAGTTCTTC | . | TRBJ2-1 | . | TRBV5-6
CASSSTGLWTLQETQYF | TGTGCCAGCAGCTCGACAGGGCTCTGGACGTTACAAGAGACCCAGTACTTC | . | TRBJ2-5 | TRBD1 | TRBV7-9
CASSLYIGANTEAFF | TGTGCCAGCAGTTTATATATAGGGGCAAACACTGAAGCTTTCTTT | . | TRBJ1-1 | . | TRBV27
CAWGGQGAQPQHF | TGTGCCTGGGGGGGACAGGGCGCGCAGCCCCAGCATTTT | . | TRBJ1-5 | TRBD1 | TRBV30
CSVEEMGRALTDTQYF | TGCAGCGTTGAAGAAATGGGCAGGGCCCTCACAGATACGCAGTATTTT | . | TRBJ2-3 | . | TRBV29-1
CSSLGTGDRDYGYTF | TGCAGCTCTTTGGGGACAGGGGATCGGGACTATGGCTACACCTTC | . | TRBJ1-2 | TRBD1 | TRBV29-1
CSSSYRGGDPNYGYTF | TGTTCCAGCAGCTACCGGGGCGGGGATCCTAACTATGGCTACACCTTC | . | TRBJ1-2 | . | TRBV7-9
CASSIRRHRGRYEQYF | TGTGCCAGCAGCATTCGGAGACACAGGGGGCGTTACGAGCAGTACTTC | . | TRBJ2-7 | TRBD1 | TRBV11-3
CAWKGQANTEAFF | TGTGCCTGGAAGGGACAGGCGAACACTGAAGCTTTCTTT | . | TRBJ1-1 | TRBD1 | TRBV30
CASSMQGQETQYF | TGTGCCAGTAGTATGCAGGGCCAAGAGACCCAGTACTTC | . | TRBJ2-5 | . | TRBV19
CASSREGTGGNSPLHF | TGCGCCAGCAGCAGAGAGGGGACAGGGGGAAATTCACCCCTCCACTTT | . | TRBJ1-6 | TRBD1 | TRBV5-1
CASSLKMGLKSADTQYF | TGCGCCAGCAGCTTGAAGATGGGACTGAAGAGCGCAGATACGCAGTATTTT | . | TRBJ2-3 | . | TRBV5-1
CASRPGLAKDTQYF | TGCGCCAGCAGACCGGGACTAGCAAAGGATACGCAGTATTTT | . | TRBJ2-3 | TRBD2 | TRBV5-1
CASSSNTGTSHGQFF | TGCGCCAGCAGCTCAAATACCGGGACTAGTCACGGGCAGTTCTTC | . | TRBJ2-1 | TRBD2 | TRBV5-1
CASSLLTGAPSSYNSPLHF | TGTGCCAGCAGTTTATTGACAGGGGCACCCAGCTCCTATAATTCACCCCTCCACTTT | . | TRBJ1-6 | TRBD1 | TRBV27
CASSPSGRRAHYGYTF | TGTGCCAGCAGCCCGAGCGGGCGCAGGGCCCACTATGGCTACACCTTC | . | TRBJ1-2 | . | TRBV4-2
CASSLLAGLNTGELFF | TGTGCCAGCAGTTTACTAGCGGGACTGAACACCGGGGAGCTGTTTTTT | . | TRBJ2-2 | TRBD2 | TRBV28
CASSIQITLPYEQYF | TGTGCCAGTAGTATACAGATCACCCTGCCCTACGAGCAGTACTTC | once | TRBJ2-7 | . | TRBV19
CAWSGTDPSYEQYF | TGTGCCTGGAGTGGGACAGATCCCTCCTACGAGCAGTACTTC | . | TRBJ2-7 | . | TRBV30
CASSALGGEGYEQYF | TGTGCCAGCAGCGCCCTGGGCGGGGAGGGCTACGAGCAGTACTTC | . | TRBJ2-7 | TRBD2 | TRBV7-8
CASSYPSGGKRELFF | TGTGCCAGCAGTTATCCTAGCGGGGGGAAACGGGAGCTGTTTTTT | few | TRBJ2-2 | TRBD2 | TRBV6-6
CASSFGTGGSYEQYF | TGTGCCAGCAGTTTCGGGACAGGGGGTTCCTACGAGCAGTACTTC | . | TRBJ2-7 | TRBD1 | TRBV6-5
CASRPWDRGGTSAEAFF | TGCGCCAGCAGGCCCTGGGACAGGGGAGGAACAAGCGCTGAAGCTTTCTTT | . | TRBJ1-1 | TRBD1 | TRBV4-1
CASSLRAASNYGYTF | TGTGCCAGCAGTTTGCGGGCTGCGTCTAACTATGGCTACACCTTC | . | TRBJ1-2 | . | TRBV6-1
CATLTSGREGGYEQYF | TGTGCCACCCTCACTAGCGGGAGGGAAGGGGGCTACGAGCAGTACTTC | . | TRBJ2-7 | TRBD2 | TRBV2
CSVLSQGELIYGYTF | TGCAGCGTTCTATCACAGGGGGAGCTTATCTATGGCTACACCTTC | . | TRBJ1-2 | TRBD1 | TRBV29-1
CASGSSGRVLETQYF | TGTGCCAGCGGCTCAAGCGGGAGGGTTTTGGAGACCCAGTACTTC | . | TRBJ2-5 | TRBD2 | TRBV6-6
CASNPTGTSSEQYF | TGTGCCAGCAACCCAACAGGGACGTCGAGCGAGCAGTACTTC | . | TRBJ2-7 | . | TRBV6-6
CASSQDWVGDSGYEQYF | TGCGCCAGCAGCCAAGATTGGGTCGGGGACAGTGGCTACGAGCAGTACTTC | . | TRBJ2-7 | TRBD1 | TRBV4-3
CASSYLDRWLNYGYTF | TGTGCCAGCAGCTATCTAGACAGGTGGCTCAACTATGGCTACACCTTC | few | TRBJ1-2 | . | TRBV5-6